Only a few counts were recorded for the clone carrying this T cell receptor beta chain. Its specificity is not known. Germline-derived CDR1 and CDR2 are DFQATT and SNEGSKA (reference sequence). The CDR3 totals 13 residues. The V end lost 0 bases, the J end lost 0 bases, and 5 bases lay between the germline ends. These data come from a study of CD8 T cells in ankylosing spondylitis. Findings of the study overall: In synovial fluid and blood from reactive arthritis, some motif variants were previously reported. Blood from ankylosing spondylitis patients appeared to carry a characteristic roughly eight-variant TCR beta motif. Peripheral blood held disease-linked clones only at relatively low frequency, and these were CD8+. Reported data indicate significant enrichment of disease-linked clones within matched ankylosing spondylitis synovial fluid.

Quantitative molecular-barcoded 5'-RACE generated the TCR beta libraries. TCRdb reanalysed the 5' RACE reads using MiXCR and keeps one entry per CDR3 protein. The table shows 750,000 to 850,000 distinct CDR3 sequences, with about 11% occurring only once. Material for sequencing was blood, either unsorted or a sorted T cell fraction (not recorded which). The TCR originated in a male donor with ankylosing spondylitis. This rearrangement joins TRBV20-1 to TRBJ1-1; D is undetermined. The CDR3 DNA sequence: TGCAGTGCTAGAGATCCGATGAACACTGAAGCTTTCTTT. Its protein is CSARDPMNTEAFF.